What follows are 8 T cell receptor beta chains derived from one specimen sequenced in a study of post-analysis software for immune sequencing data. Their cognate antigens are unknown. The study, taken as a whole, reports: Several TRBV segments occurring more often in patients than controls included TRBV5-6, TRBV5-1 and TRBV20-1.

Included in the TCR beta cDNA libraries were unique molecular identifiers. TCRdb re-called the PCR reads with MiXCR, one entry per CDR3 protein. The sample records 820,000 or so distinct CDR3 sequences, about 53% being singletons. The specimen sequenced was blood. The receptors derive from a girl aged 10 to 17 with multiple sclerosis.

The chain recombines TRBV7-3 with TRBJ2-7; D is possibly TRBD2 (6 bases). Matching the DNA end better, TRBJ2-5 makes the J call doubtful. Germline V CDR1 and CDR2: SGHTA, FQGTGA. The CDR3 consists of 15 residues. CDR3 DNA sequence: TGTGCCAGCAGCGCGGGGTGGGACCCTCAAGAGACCCAGTACTTC. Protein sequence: CASSAGWDPQETQYF.

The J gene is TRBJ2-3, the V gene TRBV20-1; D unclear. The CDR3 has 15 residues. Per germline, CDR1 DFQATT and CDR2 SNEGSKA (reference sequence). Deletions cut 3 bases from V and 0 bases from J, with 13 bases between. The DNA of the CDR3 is TGCAGTGCTAGCCCAGATATAACTAGCACAGATACGCAGTATTTT. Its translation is CSASPDITSTDTQYF.

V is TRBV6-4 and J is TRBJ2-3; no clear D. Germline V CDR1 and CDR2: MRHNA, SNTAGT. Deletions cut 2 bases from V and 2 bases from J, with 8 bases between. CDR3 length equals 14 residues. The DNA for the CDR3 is TGTGCCAGCAGTGACGGGGTAACCACAGATACGCAGTATTTT. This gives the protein CASSDGVTTDTQYF.

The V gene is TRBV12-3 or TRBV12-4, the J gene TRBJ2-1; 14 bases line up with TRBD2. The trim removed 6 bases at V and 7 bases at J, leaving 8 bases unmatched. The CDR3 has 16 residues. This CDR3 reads CASRQTSGGAGNEQFF. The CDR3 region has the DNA TGTGCCAGCAGACAGACTAGCGGGGGGGCCGGGAATGAGCAGTTCTTC.

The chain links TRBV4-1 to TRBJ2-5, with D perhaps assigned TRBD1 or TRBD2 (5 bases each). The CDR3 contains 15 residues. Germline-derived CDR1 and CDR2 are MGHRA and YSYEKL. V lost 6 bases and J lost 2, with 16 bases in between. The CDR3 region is CASSLPGTNQETQYF. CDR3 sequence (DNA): TGCGCCAGCAGTCTACCCGGGACCAATCAAGAGACCCAGTACTTC.

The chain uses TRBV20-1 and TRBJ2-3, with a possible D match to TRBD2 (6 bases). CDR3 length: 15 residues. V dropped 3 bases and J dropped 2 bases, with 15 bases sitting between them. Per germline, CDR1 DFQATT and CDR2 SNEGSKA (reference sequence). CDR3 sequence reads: CSARGDSIYTDTQYF. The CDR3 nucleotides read TGCAGTGCTAGGGGGGACTCGATTTACACAGATACGCAGTATTTT.

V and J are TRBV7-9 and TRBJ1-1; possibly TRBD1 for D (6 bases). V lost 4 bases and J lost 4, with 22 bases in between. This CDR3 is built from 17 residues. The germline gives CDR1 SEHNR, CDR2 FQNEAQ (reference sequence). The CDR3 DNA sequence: TGTGCCAGCAGCTACCCCCCCTCGGGGGCCCCGGGCACTGAAGCTTTCTTT. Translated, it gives CASSYPPSGAPGTEAFF. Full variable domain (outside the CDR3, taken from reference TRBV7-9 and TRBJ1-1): DTGVSQNPRHKITKRGQNVTFRCDPISEHNRLYWYRQTLGQGPEFLTYFQNEAQLEKSRLLSDRFSAERPKGSFSTLEIQRTEQGDSAMYLCASSYPPSGAPGTEAFFGQGTRLTVV.

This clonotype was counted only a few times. CDR3 nucleotide sequence: TGCAGCGCCTCCGGACAGGGCGCAAATGAGCAGTTCTTC. It is translated as CSASGQGANEQFF. The V call is TRBV29-1, the J call TRBJ2-1; TRBD1 matches 8 bases. The CDR3 totals 13 residues. Germline V CDR1 and CDR2: SQVTM, ANQGSEA. J gave up 7 bases and V 7 bases, and 9 bases lay outside the gene matches.